The source of this T cell receptor beta chain is a study of blood T cell repertoires in COVID-19. As for the study in general: T cells, B-cell-depleted T cells, or PBMCs provided the cDNA or gDNA that served as material.

The CDR3 runs to 14 residues. Trimming took off 0 bases at V and 1 base at J, with 7 bases between the two ends. Germline CDR1 and CDR2: SGHDT and YYEEEE. In the authors' workflow: Reference gene primer amplification yielded estimated nucleated cell counts. The protocol was immunoSEQ multiplex PCR, while the TCRdb copy is restricted to in-frame clones and leaves out a portion. V, J and clone size reflect that table, while D and trimming were determined from the DNA. The sample records about 140,000 clones, 84% being singletons. The genes are TRBV5-6 and TRBJ1-1; D is unclear. Sequenced sample: peripheral blood. This TCR was sampled from a human donor in a cohort sampled during active COVID-19. CDR3 nucleotide sequence: TGTGCCAGCAGCTTGGCCAACTGGAACACTGAAGCTTTCTTT. This gives the protein CASSLANWNTEAFF.